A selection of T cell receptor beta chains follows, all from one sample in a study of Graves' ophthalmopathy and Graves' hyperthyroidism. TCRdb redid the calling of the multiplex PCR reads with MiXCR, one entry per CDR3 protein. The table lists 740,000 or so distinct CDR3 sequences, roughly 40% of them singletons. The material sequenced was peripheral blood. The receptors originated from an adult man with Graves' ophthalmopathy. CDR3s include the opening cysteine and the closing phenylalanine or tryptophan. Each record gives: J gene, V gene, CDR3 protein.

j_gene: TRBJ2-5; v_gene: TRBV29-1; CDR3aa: CSVELYRGRTEETQYF
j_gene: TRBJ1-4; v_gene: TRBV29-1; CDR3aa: CSADDENEKLFF
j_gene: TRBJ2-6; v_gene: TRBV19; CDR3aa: CASSIWGQGVGANVLTF
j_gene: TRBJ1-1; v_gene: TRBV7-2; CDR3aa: CASSTGPRTASLAFF
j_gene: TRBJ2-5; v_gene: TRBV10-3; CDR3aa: CASSEFGLAGRETQYF
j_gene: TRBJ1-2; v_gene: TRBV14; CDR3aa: CASTLGQGGGYTF
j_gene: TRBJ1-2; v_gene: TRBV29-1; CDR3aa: CSVTRDRAYGYTF
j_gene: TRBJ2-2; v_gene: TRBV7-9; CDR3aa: CASSLVLGNTGELFF
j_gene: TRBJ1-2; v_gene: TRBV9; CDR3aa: CASTVAGEYGYTF
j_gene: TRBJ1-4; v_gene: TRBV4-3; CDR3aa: CASREGGRGGEKLFF
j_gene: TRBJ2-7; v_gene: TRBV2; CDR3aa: CASSFVGTVDEQYF
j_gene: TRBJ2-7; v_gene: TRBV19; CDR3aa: CASSRSSGSGYEQYF
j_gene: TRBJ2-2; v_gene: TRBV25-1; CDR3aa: CASSVTPGSPTGELFF
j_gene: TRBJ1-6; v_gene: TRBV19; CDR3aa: CASSPDLGSPLHF
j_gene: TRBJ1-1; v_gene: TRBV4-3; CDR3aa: CASSQPQGATTEAFF
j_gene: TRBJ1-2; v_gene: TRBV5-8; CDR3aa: CASSGGQGSGGYTF
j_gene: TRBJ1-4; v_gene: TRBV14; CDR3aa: CALTRTGGNEKLFF
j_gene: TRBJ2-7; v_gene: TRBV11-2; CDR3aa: CASSLGNLARDEYF
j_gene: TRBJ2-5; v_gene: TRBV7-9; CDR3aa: CASSLFPGEGETQYF
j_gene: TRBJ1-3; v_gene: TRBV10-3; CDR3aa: CAISESAGGSGNTMYF
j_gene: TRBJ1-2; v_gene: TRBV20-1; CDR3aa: CSATVWVYGYTF
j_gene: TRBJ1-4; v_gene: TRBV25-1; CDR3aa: CASVVDSGTNEKLFF
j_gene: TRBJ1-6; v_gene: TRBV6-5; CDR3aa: CASSYDRVGRTLHF
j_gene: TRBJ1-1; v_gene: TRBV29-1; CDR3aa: CSLGDREAEAFF
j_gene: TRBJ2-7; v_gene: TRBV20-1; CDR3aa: CSASKGFYYEQYF
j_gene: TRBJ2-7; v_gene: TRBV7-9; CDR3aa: CASSLAGRGSHEQYF
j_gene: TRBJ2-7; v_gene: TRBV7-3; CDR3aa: CASSLTGDKEQYF
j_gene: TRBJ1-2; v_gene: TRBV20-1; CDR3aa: CSARRGPGGLVYGYTF
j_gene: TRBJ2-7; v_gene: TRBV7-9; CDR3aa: CASSFLTQGTTISYEQYF
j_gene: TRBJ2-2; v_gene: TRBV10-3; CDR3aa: CAISVTTEGGELFF
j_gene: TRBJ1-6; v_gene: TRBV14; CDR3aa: CASSAGGQGGSPLHF
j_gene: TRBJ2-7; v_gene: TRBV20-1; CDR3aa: CSTSSPQSSYEQYF
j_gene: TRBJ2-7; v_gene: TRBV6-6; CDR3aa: CASSSGQGVTYEQYF
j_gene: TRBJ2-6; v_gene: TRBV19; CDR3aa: CASSKTGPTGANVLTF
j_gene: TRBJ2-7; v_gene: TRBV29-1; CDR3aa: CSVRRTSGEQYF
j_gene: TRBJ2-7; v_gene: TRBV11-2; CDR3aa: CASSADRGHSYEQYF
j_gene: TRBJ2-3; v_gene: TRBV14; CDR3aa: CASSQARDTQYF
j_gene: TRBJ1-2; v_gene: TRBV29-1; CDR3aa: CSVAVPGRNNYGYTF
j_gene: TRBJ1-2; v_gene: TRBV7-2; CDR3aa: CASSVEVANYGYTF
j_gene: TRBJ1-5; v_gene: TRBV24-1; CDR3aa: CASSNGAGRQPQHF
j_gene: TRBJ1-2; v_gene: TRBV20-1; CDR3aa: CSAAEDGDGYTF
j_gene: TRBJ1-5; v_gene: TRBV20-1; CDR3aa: CSARDRGRNQPQHF
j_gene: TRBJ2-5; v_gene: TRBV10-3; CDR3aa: CAISELASEETQYF
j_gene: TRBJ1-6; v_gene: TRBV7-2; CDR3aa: CASSTDGVRNSPLHF
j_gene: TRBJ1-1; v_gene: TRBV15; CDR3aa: CATSGRQANTEAFF
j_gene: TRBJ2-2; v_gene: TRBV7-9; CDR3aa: CASRRQGQGELFF
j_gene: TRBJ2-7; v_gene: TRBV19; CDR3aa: CASSRLAGVSNEQYF
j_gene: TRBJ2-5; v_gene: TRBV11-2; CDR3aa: CASSGGLAGGRTQETQYF